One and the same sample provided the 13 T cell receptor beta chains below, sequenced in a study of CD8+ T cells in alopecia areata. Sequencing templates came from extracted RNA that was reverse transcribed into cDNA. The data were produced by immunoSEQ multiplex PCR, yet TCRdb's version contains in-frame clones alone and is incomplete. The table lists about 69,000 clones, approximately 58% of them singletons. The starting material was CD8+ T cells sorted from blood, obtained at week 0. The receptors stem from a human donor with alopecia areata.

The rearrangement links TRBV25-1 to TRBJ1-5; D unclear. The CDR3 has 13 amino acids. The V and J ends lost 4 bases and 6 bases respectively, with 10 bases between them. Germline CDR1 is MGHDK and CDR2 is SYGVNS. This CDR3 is CASSASRSQPQHF. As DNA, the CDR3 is TGTGCCAGCAGTGCCAGTAGGAGTCAGCCCCAGCATTTT.

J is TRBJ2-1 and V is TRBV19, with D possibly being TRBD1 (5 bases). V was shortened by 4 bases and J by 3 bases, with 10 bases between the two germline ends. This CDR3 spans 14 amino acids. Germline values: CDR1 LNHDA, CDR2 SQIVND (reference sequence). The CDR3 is CASSTQGDYNEQFF. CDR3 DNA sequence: TGTGCCAGTAGTACTCAGGGTGACTACAATGAGCAGTTCTTC.

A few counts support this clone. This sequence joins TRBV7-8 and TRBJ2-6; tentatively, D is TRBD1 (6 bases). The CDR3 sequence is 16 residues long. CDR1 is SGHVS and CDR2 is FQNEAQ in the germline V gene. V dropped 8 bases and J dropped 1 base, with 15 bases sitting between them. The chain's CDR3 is CASAIQGASGANVLTF. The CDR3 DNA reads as TGTGCCAGCGCCATACAGGGAGCATCTGGGGCCAACGTCCTGACTTTC.

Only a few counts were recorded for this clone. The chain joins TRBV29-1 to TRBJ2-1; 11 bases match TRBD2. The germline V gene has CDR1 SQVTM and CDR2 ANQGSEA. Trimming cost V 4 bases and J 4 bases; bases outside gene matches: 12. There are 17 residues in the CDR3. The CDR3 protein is CSVVPFSGGAGYNEQFF. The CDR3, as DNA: TGCAGCGTTGTTCCATTTAGCGGGGGGGCCGGGTACAATGAGCAGTTCTTC.

The CDR3 reads CASSLRRSNQPQHF. For the CDR3, the DNA is TGTGCCAGCAGCCTCCGACGGAGCAATCAGCCCCAGCATTTT. This sequence joins TRBV5-6 and TRBJ1-5; D gene ambiguous. Germline V lookup: CDR1 SGHDT, CDR2 YYEEEE. The ends were cut back, 4 bases at V and 1 base at J, with 9 bases in the middle. This CDR3 is 14 amino acids long.

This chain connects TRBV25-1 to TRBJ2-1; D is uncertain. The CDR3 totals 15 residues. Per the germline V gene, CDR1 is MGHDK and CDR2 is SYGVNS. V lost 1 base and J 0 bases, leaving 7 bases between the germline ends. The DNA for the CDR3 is TGTGCCAGCAGTGAATTTGCGGACTCCTACAATGAGCAGTTCTTC. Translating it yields CASSEFADSYNEQFF.

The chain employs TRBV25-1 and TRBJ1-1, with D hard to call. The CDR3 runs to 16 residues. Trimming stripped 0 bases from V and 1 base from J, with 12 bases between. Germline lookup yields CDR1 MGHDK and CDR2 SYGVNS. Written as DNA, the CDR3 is TGTGCCAGCAGTGAATATTTCCTCGGCCCGAACACTGAAGCTTTCTTT. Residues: CASSEYFLGPNTEAFF. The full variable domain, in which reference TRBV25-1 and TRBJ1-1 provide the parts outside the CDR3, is EADIYQTPRYLVIGTGKKITLECSQTMGHDKMYWYQQDPGMELHLIHYSYGVNSTEKGDLSSESTVSRIRTEHFPLTLESARPSHTSQYLCASSEYFLGPNTEAFFGQGTRLTVV.

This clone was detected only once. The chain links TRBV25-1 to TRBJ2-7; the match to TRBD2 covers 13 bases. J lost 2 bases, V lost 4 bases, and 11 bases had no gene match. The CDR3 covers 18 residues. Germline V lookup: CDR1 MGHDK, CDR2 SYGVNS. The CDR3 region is CASSGMTSGGPSTYEQYF. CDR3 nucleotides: TGTGCCAGCAGTGGGATGACTAGCGGGGGGCCATCCACCTACGAGCAGTACTTC.

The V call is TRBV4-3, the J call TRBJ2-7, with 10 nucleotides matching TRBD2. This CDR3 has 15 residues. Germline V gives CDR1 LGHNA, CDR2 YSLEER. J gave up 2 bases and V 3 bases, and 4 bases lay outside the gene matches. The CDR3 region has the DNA TGCGCCAGCAGCCAGGGGACTAGCGCTGCCTACGAGCAGTACTTC. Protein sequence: CASSQGTSAAYEQYF.

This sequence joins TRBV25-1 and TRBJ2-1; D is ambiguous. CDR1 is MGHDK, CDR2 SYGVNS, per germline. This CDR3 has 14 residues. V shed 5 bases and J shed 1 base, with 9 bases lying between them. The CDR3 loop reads CASSLKGSYNEQFF. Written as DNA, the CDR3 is TGTGCCAGCAGTCTCAAGGGATCCTACAATGAGCAGTTCTTC. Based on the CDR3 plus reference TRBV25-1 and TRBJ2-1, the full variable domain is EADIYQTPRYLVIGTGKKITLECSQTMGHDKMYWYQQDPGMELHLIHYSYGVNSTEKGDLSSESTVSRIRTEHFPLTLESARPSHTSQYLCASSLKGSYNEQFFGPGTRLTVL.

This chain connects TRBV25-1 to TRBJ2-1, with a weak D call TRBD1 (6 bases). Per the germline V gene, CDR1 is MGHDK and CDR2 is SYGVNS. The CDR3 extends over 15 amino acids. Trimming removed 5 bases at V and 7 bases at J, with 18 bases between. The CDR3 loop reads CASSKFGTPKNEQFF. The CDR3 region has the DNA TGTGCCAGCAGTAAGTTCGGGACACCCAAGAATGAGCAGTTCTTC.

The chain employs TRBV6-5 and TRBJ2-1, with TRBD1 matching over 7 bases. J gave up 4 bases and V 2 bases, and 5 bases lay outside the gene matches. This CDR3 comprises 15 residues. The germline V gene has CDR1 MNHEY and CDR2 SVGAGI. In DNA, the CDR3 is TGTGCCAGCAGTTACCTAGGGGGCTTTTACAATGAGCAGTTCTTC. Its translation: CASSYLGGFYNEQFF.

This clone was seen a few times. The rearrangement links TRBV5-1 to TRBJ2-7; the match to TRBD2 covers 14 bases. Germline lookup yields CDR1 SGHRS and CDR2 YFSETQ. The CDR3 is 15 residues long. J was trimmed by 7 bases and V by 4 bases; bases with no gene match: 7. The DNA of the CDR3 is TGCGCCAGCAGCACCGGACTAGCGGGAGGAGGGGAGCAGTACTTC. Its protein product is CASSTGLAGGGEQYF.